The 19 T cell receptor beta chains given below trace back to one sample, sequenced in a study of T cells in Graves' hyperthyroidism and ophthalmopathy. TCR beta CDR3 regions were amplified from RNA transcripts. During a first-round RT-PCR of the TCR CDR3, the HTBI primer set was used. TCRdb passed the multiplex PCR reads through MiXCR, listing each CDR3 protein once. The sample comprises over 400,000 distinct CDR3 sequences, 14% to 15% of which are singletons, and roughly 13% rests with the top ten. The source material was blood. The origin of the receptors is a man aged 18 to 35 with Graves' ophthalmopathy.

This clonotype was counted many times. The chain recombines TRBV19 with TRBJ1-5, with TRBD1 matching over 9 bases. Germline V gene data show CDR1 as LNHDA and CDR2 as SQIVND (reference sequence). J was trimmed by 0 bases and V by 3 bases; bases with no gene match: 3. The CDR3 consists of 16 residues. CDR3 loop: CASSMDRGLSNQPQHF. CDR3 DNA: TGTGCCAGTAGTATGGACAGGGGACTTAGCAATCAGCCCCAGCATTTT.

This clonotype was counted many times. Written as DNA, the CDR3 is TGTGCCAGCACCCATACCGGGACTAGCGGGAGGGGGTCGTACAATGAGCAGTTCTTC. Its translation: CASTHTGTSGRGSYNEQFF. The rearrangement joins TRBV12-3 or TRBV12-4 to TRBJ2-1, with 16 nucleotides matching TRBD2. Losses at the gene ends were 7 bases for V and 4 bases for J; bases not matched to a gene: 13. This CDR3 spans 19 amino acids.

The table lists this clonotype with a few counts. This chain uses TRBV7-3 with TRBJ2-1, with D possibly matching TRBD2 (7 bases). Germline V gene data show CDR1 as SGHTA and CDR2 as FQGTGA. The CDR3 has 14 amino acids. Trimming cost V 5 bases and J 4 bases, with 12 bases left between them. For the CDR3, the DNA is TGTGCCAGCAGCCAACAGGGAGGGTACAATGAGCAGTTCTTC. As protein: CASSQQGGYNEQFF.

This clonotype was counted a few times. CDR3 protein: CASSSGPNNSPLHF. For the CDR3, the DNA is TGTGCCAGTAGTAGCGGACCGAATAATTCACCCCTCCACTTT. The V and J genes are TRBV19 and TRBJ1-6, with D unresolved. The CDR3 consists of 14 residues. V lost 4 bases to trimming and J lost 5 bases, with 9 bases between them. Germline values: CDR1 LNHDA, CDR2 SQIVND (reference sequence).

This clonotype was counted at least ten times. The chain carries TRBV2 and TRBJ2-3; 7 bases agree with TRBD1. The germline gives CDR1 SNHLY, CDR2 FYNNEI. This CDR3 is 14 amino acids long. The J segment lost 2 bases and the V segment lost 5 bases, leaving 4 bases of the junction unmatched. CDR3 region: CASSRQGYTDTQYF. The CDR3 bases are TGTGCCAGCAGTCGACAGGGTTACACAGATACGCAGTATTTT.

This chain links TRBV12-5 with TRBJ1-3, with 7 bases aligning to TRBD1. This CDR3 contains 16 residues. Germline values: CDR1 LGHNT, CDR2 FRNRAP. V dropped 3 bases and J dropped 2; count of bases not matched to a gene: 7. The CDR3 loop is CASGFPWTGPGNTIYF. The DNA for the CDR3 is TGTGCTAGTGGTTTCCCCTGGACAGGCCCTGGAAACACCATATATTTT.

This clonotype has only a few counts. The rearrangement uses TRBV2 and TRBJ1-6; 9 bases align to TRBD1. The junction had 13 bases not matched to a gene; V was cut back by 4 bases and J by 9 bases. CDR1 is SNHLY and CDR2 is FYNNEI in the germline V gene. This CDR3 comprises 17 residues. CDR3 loop: CASSVSGTGGLGSPLHF. In DNA, the CDR3 is TGTGCCAGCAGTGTAAGCGGAACAGGGGGCTTGGGTTCACCCCTCCACTTT. The complete variable domain, with remaining parts taken from reference TRBV2 and TRBJ1-6, reads EPEVTQTPSHQVTQMGQEVILRCVPISNHLYFYWYRQILGQKVEFLVSFYNNEISEKSEIFDDQFSVERPDGSNFTLKIRSTKLEDSAMYFCASSVSGTGGLGSPLHFGNGTRLTVT.

V gene TRBV6-1 combines with J gene TRBJ2-3; 10 bases match TRBD2. Per germline, CDR1 MNHNS and CDR2 SASEGT. With V trimmed by 4 bases and J by 0 bases, 10 bases remained unmatched. The CDR3 loop spans 18 amino acids. In nucleotides, the CDR3 is TGTGCCAGCAGTGGGCAGACTAGCGGGCGCTCTAGCACAGATACGCAGTATTTT. Its protein is CASSGQTSGRSSTDTQYF.

This clonotype was found once. The chain is built from TRBV14 and TRBJ2-7; tentative D call: TRBD2 (5 bases). There are 13 residues in the CDR3. Germline CDR1 reads SGHDN; CDR2 reads FVKESK. Trimming cost V 3 bases and J 5 bases, with 11 bases left between them. The DNA for the CDR3 is TGTGCCAGCAGCCACGGGGAAGGCCACGAGCAGTACTTC. Translated: CASSHGEGHEQYF.

This clonotype was seen at least ten times. The J gene is TRBJ1-3, the V gene TRBV7-2, with D maybe TRBD1 (5 bases). This CDR3 spans 13 amino acids. V lost 5 bases and J lost 4, with 9 bases in between. Germline CDR1 SGHTA, CDR2 FQGNSA. This CDR3 is CASSPGPGNTIYF. The CDR3 nucleotides read TGTGCCAGCAGCCCGGGACCGGGAAACACCATATATTTT.

The sample holds a few counts of this clonotype. V usage is TRBV6-2 or TRBV6-3 and J usage is TRBJ1-5; tentatively, D is TRBD1 (6 bases). There are 15 residues in the CDR3. Per germline, CDR1 MNHEY and CDR2 SVGEGT. Trimming removed 6 bases at V and 4 bases at J, with 16 bases between. DNA of the CDR3: TGTGCCAGCAGCCAACTCAAGAGGGGGAATCAGCCCCAGCATTTT. It encodes CASSQLKRGNQPQHF.

In this sample, this clonotype turned up many times. This chain connects TRBV25-1 to TRBJ1-5; the D gene is possibly TRBD1 (5 bases). Germline V gene lookup returns CDR1 MGHDK and CDR2 SYGVNS. V was cut by 4 bases and J by 0 bases, with 10 bases left in between. The CDR3 extends over 15 amino acids. CDR3 loop: CASSGQKNSNQPQHF. The CDR3 DNA reads as TGTGCCAGCAGTGGACAGAAGAATAGCAATCAGCCCCAGCATTTT. Using reference TRBV25-1 and TRBJ1-5 for the parts outside the CDR3, the full variable domain is EADIYQTPRYLVIGTGKKITLECSQTMGHDKMYWYQQDPGMELHLIHYSYGVNSTEKGDLSSESTVSRIRTEHFPLTLESARPSHTSQYLCASSGQKNSNQPQHFGDGTRLSIL.

This clonotype was observed at least ten times. The chain joins TRBV7-2 to TRBJ1-5; D may be TRBD1 (5 bases). The germline gives CDR1 SGHTA, CDR2 FQGNSA. The CDR3 is 18 amino acids. The germline V and J ends were trimmed by 5 bases and 0 bases, with 20 bases remaining between them. In DNA, the CDR3 is TGTGCCAGCAGCCATGGGGCGGCAATAACCTTTAGCAATCAGCCCCAGCATTTT. Translating gives CASSHGAAITFSNQPQHF.

The chain joins TRBV7-9 to TRBJ2-5; 12 bases fit TRBD2. Looked up from germline, CDR1 is SEHNR and CDR2 is FQNEAQ (reference sequence). J was trimmed by 5 bases and V by 0 bases; bases with no gene match: 10. The CDR3 has 18 amino acids. The CDR3 is CASSLASYALAGGETQYF. CDR3 nucleotides: TGTGCCAGCAGCTTAGCCTCATACGCTCTAGCGGGAGGGGAGACCCAGTACTTC.

The J gene is TRBJ1-5, the V gene TRBV2; D is uncertain. Trimming cost V 5 bases and J 3 bases, with 14 bases left between them. The CDR3 covers 15 residues. Germline CDR1 is SNHLY and CDR2 is FYNNEI. In DNA, the CDR3 is TGTGCCAGCAGTTCAATCAGTCGGCTCAATCAGCCCCAGCATTTT. It encodes CASSSISRLNQPQHF.

In this sample, this clonotype turned up many times. V gene TRBV20-1 combines with J gene TRBJ2-3; TRBD2 aligns across 7 bases. Trimming took 6 bases from V and 6 from J; bases not matched to a gene: 9. This CDR3 has 13 amino acids. CDR1 and CDR2 (germline): DFQATT, SNEGSKA (reference sequence). The CDR3 loop is CSARRRETDTQYF. DNA for the CDR3: TGCAGTGCCCGCCGGCGGGAGACCGATACGCAGTATTTT.

This clonotype appeared many times. The rearrangement uses TRBV2 and TRBJ1-2; D is unresolved. This CDR3 comprises 11 residues. V shed 3 bases and J shed 8 bases, with 7 bases lying between them. Per germline, CDR1 SNHLY and CDR2 FYNNEI. DNA of the CDR3: TGTGCCAGCAGTGAGCTTCGGGGCTACACCTTC. The encoded protein is CASSELRGYTF.

Turning to this clonotype: This may come from a read error, since a much larger clone is one base off. The chain joins TRBV6-5 to TRBJ2-7; 10 nucleotides align to TRBD1. Germline CDR1 MNHEY, CDR2 SVGAGI. There are 15 residues in the CDR3. CDR3 sequence (DNA): TGTGCCAGCAGTTACGGGGACAGGGGAGGGTACGGGCAGTACTTC. Its translation: CASSYGDRGGYGQYF.

This clonotype was detected only a few times. The J gene is TRBJ2-5, the V gene TRBV9, with TRBD1 matching 7 bases. Germline CDR1 is SGDLS and CDR2 is YYNGEE. The CDR3 consists of 14 residues. Trimming at V came to 4 bases and at J to 7 bases, leaving 10 bases not matched to a gene. The CDR3 DNA follows: TGTGCCAGCAGCCTGAGAGGGGGCTTGGGGACCCAGTACTTC. Its protein product is CASSLRGGLGTQYF.